This T cell receptor (beta chain) was sequenced during a study of cytomegalovirus exposure and HLA in healthy donors. In the study overall: Per a later analysis, the roughly 680 first-cohort and approximately 120 validation repertoires shared one platform.

As regards this clone: Its antigen is undetermined.

Profiled with immunoSEQ multiplex PCR; TCRdb holds only in-frame clones, not every one. The repertoire holds 130,000 or so clones, with roughly nine tenths as singletons. Findings and limits, study-wide: In the approximately 130 validation repertoires, about 94% of cluster scores exceeded 0, per a later analysis. Cytomegalovirus-associated TCR beta chains were listed, numbering under 200.

V lost 7 bases and J lost 0, with 15 bases in between. The CDR3 sequence is 15 residues long. Per germline, CDR1 SEHNR and CDR2 FQNEAQ (reference sequence). V and J are TRBV7-9 and TRBJ1-1; tentative D call: TRBD1 (6 bases). The clonotype was recovered from a man under 40 in good health and CMV-seronegative. Sample: PBMCs. CDR3 nucleotides: TGTGCCAGCAAGGATCCGGGACAACTGAACACTGAAGCTTTCTTT. Protein: CASKDPGQLNTEAFF.